The 2 T cell receptor beta chains given below trace back to one sample, sequenced in a study of OX40 agonist ivuxolimab in advanced cancers. TCRdb's table, derived via immunoSEQ multiplex PCR, lists solely in-frame clones and lacks some. The data contain around 38,000 clones, about nine tenths of them singletons. The sample in question was CD4+ or CD8+ T cells sorted from blood, obtained in a trial of the OX40 agonist ivuxolimab. The receptors shown here come from an adult with an advanced solid tumor such as melanoma, head and neck, liver or kidney cancer.

The chain has TRBV4-3 and TRBJ2-1; TRBD1 matches at 12 bases. The germline V gene has CDR1 LGHNA and CDR2 YSLEER. The CDR3 covers 17 residues. V was pared by 0 bases and J by 9 bases, with 9 bases of the junction left unmatched. Written as DNA, the CDR3 is TGCGCCAGCAGCCAAGAAATCCCCGGGACAGGGGGCGCTGAGCAGTTCTTC. Translated, it gives CASSQEIPGTGGAEQFF.

The gene calls are TRBV7-2 and TRBJ2-7, with TRBD1 matching 7 bases. The junction had 6 bases not matched to a gene; V was cut back by 4 bases and J by 3 bases. From germline, CDR1 is SGHTA and CDR2 FQGNSA. The CDR3 is 14 residues long. CDR3 DNA: TGTGCCAGCAGCTCGCCCGGGACAGACTACGAGCAGTACGTC. This encodes CASSSPGTDYEQYV.